A single sample is the source of the 25 T cell receptor beta chains below, sequenced in a study of memory CD4+ T cells and cytomegalovirus serostatus. Single viable CD3+CD4+CD8-CD45RO+ cells were sorted as the memory CD4+ T cells. Sequenced by immunoSEQ multiplex PCR; TCRdb stores in-frame clones only, minus some. The table lists 45,000 to 65,000 clones, about 86% of them singletons. The sequenced material came from memory CD4+ T cells from blood. These receptor sequences come from an adult in good health and CMV-seropositive.

The chain has TRBV15 and TRBJ2-5; D is unresolved. The CDR3 covers 11 residues. Germline V gene sequence: CDR1 LNHNV, CDR2 YYDKDF (reference sequence). The V end lost 3 bases, the J end lost 4 bases, and 3 bases lay between the germline ends. The CDR3 region is CATSRAETQYF. CDR3 nucleotide sequence: TGTGCCACCAGCAGGGCAGAGACCCAGTACTTC.

The genes are TRBV19 and TRBJ1-3, with D possibly being TRBD1 (5 bases). The V gene's germline CDR1 is LNHDA and CDR2 SQIVND (reference sequence). This CDR3 is 17 amino acids long. Trimming stripped 4 bases from V and 0 bases from J, with 16 bases between. The CDR3 spells CASSTAHDRVSGNTIYF. The CDR3 DNA reads TGTGCCAGTAGTACCGCACACGACAGAGTCTCTGGAAACACCATATATTTT.

The J gene is TRBJ2-2, the V gene TRBV28; D is perhaps TRBD2 (5 bases). The CDR3 length is 15 residues. V shed 1 base and J shed 6 bases, with 12 bases lying between them. CDR1 MDHEN and CDR2 SYDVKM come from the germline V gene. The CDR3 coding sequence is TGTGCCAGCAGTTTATCCTCTAGCCGGGCCGGGGAGCTGTTTTTT. This translates into CASSLSSSRAGELFF.

The V gene is TRBV11-2, the J gene TRBJ2-7; D may correspond to TRBD1 or TRBD2 (5 bases each). The CDR3 has 14 amino acids. Trimming shortened V by 3 bases and J by 0 bases, and 9 bases separated the two germline ends. The V gene's germline CDR1 is SGHAT and CDR2 FQNNGV. In DNA, the CDR3 is TGTGCCAGCAGCTTTCAGGGACCCTCCTACGAGCAGTACTTC. Translation gives CASSFQGPSYEQYF.

This chain connects TRBV4-3 to TRBJ1-2; a weak D match, TRBD1 (6 bases). The CDR3 totals 14 residues. Per germline, CDR1 LGHNA and CDR2 YSLEER. V lost 0 bases and J lost 4, with 9 bases in between. Here the CDR3 reads CASSQESGAYGYTF. In DNA form, the CDR3 reads TGCGCCAGCAGCCAAGAATCAGGGGCCTATGGCTACACCTTC.

A word on this clone: No DNA is shown, since the ends of the CDR3 on it are uncertain; the CDR3 is the one TCRdb lists. This chain connects TRBV6-1 to TRBJ1-5; the table calls TRBD1, which could not be checked here. A total of 15 residues make up the CDR3, ends included. Per germline, CDR1 MNHNS and CDR2 SASEGT. The CDR3 region is CASRVFGTGSGTEHF.

CDR3 coding DNA: TGTGCCAGCAACGGGCAGGGGGCCGATGAGCAGTTCTTC. Its translation is CASNGQGADEQFF. The chain has TRBV2 and TRBJ2-1; 8 bases line up with TRBD1. The V segment lost 7 bases and the J segment 8 bases; nucleotides outside the gene matches: 7. The CDR3 extends over 13 amino acids. Germline lookup yields CDR1 SNHLY and CDR2 FYNNEI.

The V call is TRBV6-5, the J call TRBJ1-6; no firm D call. V lost 0 bases, J lost 5 bases, and 11 bases lay in between. This CDR3 spans 16 amino acids. The germline gives CDR1 MNHEY, CDR2 SVGAGI. For the CDR3, the DNA is TGTGCCAGCAGTTACTCAGGCCTAGGTGATAATTCACCCCTCCACTTT. This translates into CASSYSGLGDNSPLHF.

This clone was observed a few times. The chain carries TRBV11-1 and TRBJ2-7; no definite D call. Germline CDR1 and CDR2: SGHAT and FQDESV (reference sequence). V lost 5 bases and J lost 0, with 11 bases in between. This CDR3 is 14 amino acids long. DNA of the CDR3: TGTGCCAGCAGCCTCTTATTCCCCTCCTACGAGCAGTACTTC. This codes for CASSLLFPSYEQYF.

J is TRBJ2-2 and V is TRBV10-3; unclear D gene. CDR1 ENHRY and CDR2 SYGVKD come from the germline V gene. The CDR3 is 14 amino acids. With 3 bases removed from V and 3 bases from J, the gap between germline ends came to 8 bases. CDR3 protein: CAISDLQYTGELFF. CDR3 nucleotide sequence: TGTGCCATCAGTGACCTCCAGTACACCGGGGAGCTGTTTTTT.

This clone was picked up a small number of times. V usage is TRBV5-1 and J usage is TRBJ2-5; no definite D call. The germline gives CDR1 SGHRS, CDR2 YFSETQ. V was clipped by 4 bases and J by 2 bases, with 18 bases between them. The CDR3 covers 16 residues. The CDR3 spells CASSPTPGRNQETQYF. CDR3 DNA sequence: TGCGCCAGCAGCCCCACTCCCGGACGGAATCAAGAGACCCAGTACTTC.

The chain carries TRBV7-6 and TRBJ1-3; the D gene is possibly TRBD1 (6 bases). CDR3 length: 17 amino acids. V was pared by 6 bases and J by 4 bases, with 22 bases between. Germline CDR1 SGHVS, CDR2 FNYEAQ. The CDR3 sequence is CASSSYPGEGSGNTIYF. Written as DNA, the CDR3 is TGTGCCAGCAGTTCTTATCCAGGGGAGGGGTCCGGAAACACCATATATTTT.

The V call is TRBV9, the J call TRBJ1-3; 9 bases map to TRBD1. Germline CDR1 and CDR2: SGDLS and YYNGEE. The junction had 10 bases not matched to a gene; V was cut back by 4 bases and J by 8 bases. The CDR3 covers 15 residues. The CDR3: CASSPRTGDVDTIYF. DNA of the CDR3: TGTGCCAGCAGCCCCCGGACAGGGGATGTGGACACCATATATTTT. Complete variable domain (other parts from reference TRBV9 and TRBJ1-3): DSGVTQTPKHLITATGQRVTLRCSPRSGDLSVYWYQQSLDQGLQFLIQYYNGEERAKGNILERFSAQQFPDLHSELNLSSLELGDSALYFCASSPRTGDVDTIYFGEGSWLTVV.

V and J are TRBV6-5 and TRBJ2-2, with unresolved D. The CDR3 sequence is 12 residues long. Germline V lookup: CDR1 MNHEY, CDR2 SVGAGI. Trimming took off 6 bases at V and 2 bases at J, with 4 bases between the two ends. Here the CDR3 reads CASRLNTGELFF. The DNA of the CDR3 is TGTGCCAGCAGGCTTAACACCGGGGAGCTGTTTTTT.

The chain links TRBV11-3 to TRBJ2-1, with D maybe TRBD2 (6 bases). The V gene's germline CDR1 is SGHNT and CDR2 YENEEA. Trimming pared 5 bases from V and 5 bases from J, leaving 16 bases between. The CDR3 extends over 15 amino acids. In DNA, the CDR3 is TGTGCCAGCAGCCCCGGGAGTTGGGGCCACAATGAGCAGTTCTTC. Amino acid sequence: CASSPGSWGHNEQFF.

V is TRBV9 and J is TRBJ2-5, with 7 bases fitting TRBD1. J lost 1 base, V lost 3 bases, and 3 bases had no gene match. Germline V CDR1 and CDR2: SGDLS, YYNGEE. The CDR3 is 14 amino acids. Here the CDR3 reads CASSAEGAQETQYF. In DNA, the CDR3 is TGTGCCAGCAGCGCTGAGGGGGCCCAAGAGACCCAGTACTTC. The full variable domain, completed using reference TRBV9 and TRBJ2-5, is DSGVTQTPKHLITATGQRVTLRCSPRSGDLSVYWYQQSLDQGLQFLIQYYNGEERAKGNILERFSAQQFPDLHSELNLSSLELGDSALYFCASSAEGAQETQYFGPGTRLLVL.

The chain links TRBV5-1 to TRBJ2-7, with D tentatively TRBD2 (6 bases). Trimming took 4 bases from V and 6 from J, leaving 17 bases between them. In germline, CDR1 is SGHRS, CDR2 YFSETQ. This CDR3 has 14 amino acids. The CDR3 DNA follows: TGCGCCAGCAGCGACTGGCGGGGTCTGGGCGAGCAGTACTTC. It encodes CASSDWRGLGEQYF. The whole variable domain, filled in from reference TRBV5-1 and TRBJ2-7, reads KAGVTQTPRYLIKTRGQQVTLSCSPISGHRSVSWYQQTPGQGLQFLFEYFSETQRNKGNFPGRFSGRQFSNSRSEMNVSTLELGDSALYLCASSDWRGLGEQYFGPGTRLTVT.

The chain carries TRBV2 and TRBJ2-2; perhaps D is TRBD1 or TRBD2 (5 bases each). The CDR3 loop spans 15 amino acids. Trimming left V 6 bases short and J 1 base short, with 12 bases between. CDR1 and CDR2 from the germline V gene are SNHLY and FYNNEI. CDR3 sequence: CASRGPTLNTGELFF. The CDR3 bases are TGTGCCAGCAGGGGACCCACCCTGAACACCGGGGAGCTGTTTTTT.

The J gene is TRBJ2-1, the V gene TRBV27; D remains unclear. This CDR3 region has 12 residues. V dropped 5 bases and J dropped 6 bases, with 8 bases sitting between them. Germline CDR1 is MNHEY and CDR2 is SMNVEV (reference sequence). CDR3 DNA sequence: TGTGCCAGCAGTCGCCGGGCCAATGAGCAGTTCTTC. Protein product: CASSRRANEQFF.

This clone was seen a single time. This chain joins TRBV6-1 and TRBJ1-4; possibly TRBD1 for D (6 bases). The germline gives CDR1 MNHNS, CDR2 SASEGT. The V end lost 7 bases, the J end lost 8 bases, and 17 bases lay between the germline ends. The CDR3 loop spans 14 amino acids. The CDR3 is CASTGQRIQEKLFF. The CDR3 DNA sequence: TGTGCCAGCACCGGACAGCGGATACAAGAAAAACTGTTTTTT.

V usage is TRBV21-1 and J usage is TRBJ2-7; the table's D call TRBD2 went unverified against the DNA. TRBV21-1 is a documented pseudogene. CDR3 length: 9 amino acids. CDR3 residues: CAVVGKQYF. The CDR3 coding sequence is TGTGCCGTAGTCGGGAAGCAGTACTTC.

The V call is TRBV10-3, the J call TRBJ1-5; D might be TRBD1 (6 bases). Deletions cut 0 bases from V and 9 bases from J, with 15 bases between. Germline CDR1 ENHRY, CDR2 SYGVKD. The CDR3 consists of 15 residues. In DNA form, the CDR3 reads TGTGCCATCAGTGAGTCGACGGGAGGGGGAGCGCCCCAGCATTTT. Protein product: CAISESTGGGAPQHF.

The V and J genes are TRBV7-2 and TRBJ1-1; weak D call: TRBD1 (6 bases). The CDR3 runs to 13 residues. Trimming pared 5 bases from V and 11 bases from J, leaving 18 bases between. Germline assignment: CDR1 SGHTA and CDR2 FQGNSA. The CDR3 region is CASSPMGGGLAFF. DNA for the CDR3: TGTGCCAGCAGCCCTATGGGGGGGGGCCTGGCTTTCTTT.

This clone was counted a few times. V and J are TRBV7-2 and TRBJ2-6; TRBD1 is a possible D gene (5 bases). Trimming took off 0 bases at V and 2 bases at J, with 5 bases between the two ends. CDR1 and CDR2 (germline): SGHTA, FQGNSA. The CDR3 spans 15 residues. Here the CDR3 DNA reads TGTGCCAGCAGCTTAGCAGGGGCTGGGGCCAACGTCCTGACTTTC. This sequence encodes CASSLAGAGANVLTF. The full variable domain, its missing parts supplied by reference TRBV7-2 and TRBJ2-6, is GAGVSQSPSNKVTEKGKDVELRCDPISGHTALYWYRQSLGQGLEFLIYFQGNSAPDKSGLPSDRFSAERTGGSVSTLTIQRTQQEDSAVYLCASSLAGAGANVLTFGAGSRLTVL.

The chain has TRBV5-4 and TRBJ2-7; weak D call: TRBD2 (7 bases). The CDR3 runs 15 residues. Trimming took off 3 bases at V and 6 bases at J, with 19 bases between the two ends. Germline lookup yields CDR1 SGHNT and CDR2 YYREEE (reference sequence). This CDR3 is CASSSKGGGVGEQYF. DNA for the CDR3: TGTGCCAGCAGCTCGAAAGGGGGGGGAGTGGGCGAGCAGTACTTC.